One sample yielded the 29 T cell receptor beta chains listed below, sequenced in a study of control samples from healthy donors and cancer patients. Sequencing used immunoSEQ multiplex PCR; TCRdb keeps in-frame clones, though not all of them. The table lists roughly 59,000 clones, 80% to 95% of them singletons. Sequences were obtained from PBMCs. The receptors derive from a middle-aged man with colorectal cancer.

This chain links TRBV11-2 with TRBJ1-4; D gene unclear. CDR1 and CDR2 (germline): SGHAT, FQNNGV. The CDR3 spans 15 residues. Trimming cost V 5 bases and J 8 bases, with 18 bases left between them. The CDR3 spells CASSQNTLEEEKLFF. DNA for the CDR3: TGTGCCAGCAGCCAGAATACCTTGGAGGAAGAAAAACTGTTTTTT.

V usage is TRBV2 and J usage is TRBJ2-5; 7 bases match TRBD1. From germline, CDR1 is SNHLY and CDR2 FYNNEI. The CDR3 runs 17 residues. V shed 6 bases, J shed 2 bases, and the junction held 15 bases outside the gene matches. CDR3 nucleotide sequence: TGTGCCAGCAGCCAAGCCCCGACAGGGTCCCCTCAAGAGACCCAGTACTTC. The encoded protein is CASSQAPTGSPQETQYF.

The chain's CDR3 is CASSRLGETQYF. The CDR3 bases are TGTGCCAGCAGCCGGCTGGGAGAGACCCAGTACTTC. V is TRBV5-6 and J is TRBJ2-5; D remains ambiguous. CDR3 length: 12 residues. Germline values: CDR1 SGHDT, CDR2 YYEEEE. V was cut by 4 bases and J by 4 bases, with 8 bases left in between.

The chain joins TRBV23-1 to TRBJ1-6; tentative D call: TRBD1 (5 bases). TRBV23-1 is known as an ORF, though its function is uncertain. The CDR3 covers 22 residues. V shed 0 bases and J shed 3 bases, with 27 bases lying between them. The CDR3 reads CASSQSERPGFKILRYNSPLHF. The CDR3, as DNA: TGCGCCAGCAGTCAATCGGAGCGGCCAGGGTTTAAAATCCTTCGCTATAATTCACCCCTCCACTTT.

The chain uses TRBV3-1 (or the pseudogene TRBV3-2) and TRBJ2-5, with 8 nucleotides matching TRBD1. CDR1 and CDR2 (germline): LGHDT, YNNKEL (reference sequence). The CDR3 length is 15 residues. Trimming cost V 3 bases and J 1 base; bases outside gene matches: 4. The CDR3: CASSQSGQGQETQYF. For the CDR3, the DNA is TGTGCCAGCAGCCAGTCTGGACAGGGCCAAGAGACCCAGTACTTC.

The chain has TRBV20-1 and TRBJ2-1; D could derive from TRBD1 or TRBD2 (6 bases each). V dropped 5 bases and J dropped 15 bases, with 14 bases sitting between them. The CDR3 totals 10 residues. CDR1 DFQATT and CDR2 SNEGSKA come from the germline V gene (reference sequence). CDR3 residues: CSAGGQGTFF. In DNA, the CDR3 is TGCAGTGCTGGGGGGCAGGGTACGTTCTTC.

V usage is TRBV7-2 and J usage is TRBJ2-3, with 9 bases identical to TRBD2. CDR1 and CDR2 (germline): SGHTA, FQGNSA. The J segment lost 4 bases and the V segment lost 3 bases, leaving 5 bases of the junction unmatched. The length of the CDR3 is 15 residues. The CDR3 loop is CASSFRAGGPDTQYF. CDR3 DNA sequence: TGTGCCAGCAGCTTCCGAGCGGGGGGCCCAGATACGCAGTATTTT.

V and J are TRBV13 and TRBJ2-5; the match to TRBD2 covers 14 bases. There are 19 residues in the CDR3. Germline values: CDR1 PRHDT, CDR2 FYEKMQ (reference sequence). With 4 bases clipped from V and 3 bases from J, the junction kept 13 bases outside the gene matches. The CDR3 spells CASSYRTSGGSNYEETQYF. The CDR3 nucleotides read TGTGCCAGCAGCTACAGGACTAGCGGGGGGTCGAATTATGAAGAGACCCAGTACTTC. Full variable domain (missing parts from reference TRBV13 and TRBJ2-5): AAGVIQSPRHLIKEKRETATLKCYPIPRHDTVYWYQQGPGQDPQFLISFYEKMQSDKGSIPDRFSAQQFSDYHSELNMSSLELGDSALYFCASSYRTSGGSNYEETQYFGPGTRLLVL.

V is TRBV3-1 (or the pseudogene TRBV3-2) and J is TRBJ1-1, with no clear D. The CDR3 is made up of 14 amino acids. The germline gives CDR1 LGHDT, CDR2 YNNKEL (reference sequence). Between the trimmed V and J ends, which lost 4 bases and 1 base, there was a span of 10 bases. Here the CDR3 reads CASSLLGPNTEAFF. As DNA, the CDR3 is TGTGCCAGCAGCCTTCTTGGACCGAACACTGAAGCTTTCTTT.

V is TRBV24-1 and J is TRBJ1-2; D is unresolved. The germline V gene encodes CDR1 KGHDR and CDR2 SFDVKD. V dropped 6 bases and J dropped 2 bases, with 9 bases sitting between them. The CDR3 sequence is 13 residues long. CDR3: CATSLTGNYGYTF. The CDR3 DNA is TGTGCCACCAGTTTAACGGGAAACTATGGCTACACCTTC.

This chain connects TRBV5-4 to TRBJ1-5; tentatively, D is TRBD1 (5 bases). CDR3 size: 15 residues. Germline V CDR1 and CDR2: SGHNT, YYREEE (reference sequence). Trimming pared 5 bases from V and 0 bases from J, leaving 12 bases between. The CDR3 DNA sequence: TGTGCCAGCAGTTCCAGGGAGAATAGCAATCAGCCCCAGCATTTT. It yields the protein CASSSRENSNQPQHF.

The V and J genes are TRBV6-5 and TRBJ2-7; 9 nucleotides match TRBD1. CDR3 length: 14 amino acids. J lost 6 bases, V lost 6 bases, and 9 bases had no gene match. Germline V CDR1 and CDR2: MNHEY, SVGAGI. In nucleotides, the CDR3 is TGTGCCAGCAGAGACCGGGACAGGGTCGGCGAGCAGTACTTC. Translating gives CASRDRDRVGEQYF.

This chain connects TRBV27 to TRBJ2-1; tentative D call: TRBD1 (6 bases). The germline CDR1 and CDR2 sequences are MNHEY and SMNVEV (reference sequence). Trimming removed 5 bases at V and 9 bases at J, with 14 bases between. The CDR3 has 13 residues. The CDR3 reads CASSPNRVGEQFF. CDR3 nucleotide sequence: TGTGCCAGCAGTCCAAACAGGGTGGGTGAGCAGTTCTTC.

The gene calls are TRBV9 and TRBJ2-7; the match to TRBD1 covers 12 bases. The CDR3 has 15 residues. With V trimmed by 3 bases and J by 3 bases, 4 bases remained unmatched. In germline, CDR1 is SGDLS, CDR2 YYNGEE. The CDR3 region is CASSEGTGGNYEQYF. Written as DNA, the CDR3 is TGTGCCAGCAGCGAGGGGACAGGGGGCAACTACGAGCAGTACTTC.

The chain employs TRBV2 and TRBJ1-2; D is unclear. This CDR3 is 12 amino acids long. In germline, CDR1 is SNHLY, CDR2 FYNNEI. V was trimmed by 3 bases and J by 5 bases, leaving 7 bases between them. The CDR3 is CASSDVGYGYTF. The CDR3 nucleotides read TGTGCCAGCAGTGATGTGGGATATGGCTACACCTTC.

This clone was seen a few times. This rearrangement joins TRBV29-1 to TRBJ2-1, with D perhaps matching TRBD1 or TRBD2 (5 bases each). The CDR3 spans 14 residues. V was pared by 4 bases and J by 4 bases, with 14 bases between. Germline V lookup: CDR1 SQVTM, CDR2 ANQGSEA. In DNA, the CDR3 is TGCAGCGTTGTCTCCAGGGACCTGTACAATGAGCAGTTCTTC. Translated: CSVVSRDLYNEQFF.

The chain employs TRBV5-5 and TRBJ2-1; 10 nucleotides align to TRBD1. V lost 4 bases, J lost 9 bases, and 7 bases stayed unmatched. Germline V lookup: CDR1 SGHKS, CDR2 YYEKEE (reference sequence). CDR3 length equals 14 residues. The CDR3 loop reads CASSGGQGMGEQFF. DNA for the CDR3: TGTGCCAGCAGCGGGGGACAGGGGATGGGTGAGCAGTTCTTC.

This clone was counted only a few times. The J gene is TRBJ1-4, the V gene TRBV25-1, with 8 bases identical to TRBD1. The CDR3 consists of 15 residues. V shed 4 bases and J 8 bases; nucleotides not matched to a gene: 9. CDR1 MGHDK and CDR2 SYGVNS come from the germline V gene. The CDR3 sequence: CASSAGQGAWEKLFF. CDR3 nucleotide sequence: TGTGCCAGCAGTGCGGGGCAGGGGGCGTGGGAAAAACTGTTTTTT.

The rearrangement uses TRBV5-1 and TRBJ2-3; TRBD2 aligns across 7 bases. The CDR3 covers 17 residues. The trim removed 4 bases at V and 0 bases at J, leaving 11 bases unmatched. Germline loops: CDR1 SGHRS, CDR2 YFSETQ. The CDR3 DNA reads as TGCGCCAGCAGCCCGTACTTATCGGGGGGAAGCACAGATACGCAGTATTTT. Protein sequence: CASSPYLSGGSTDTQYF.

The CDR3, as DNA: TGTGCCAGCCGTAGCGGGGGGGACACCGGGGAGCTGTTTTTT. It codes for CASRSGGDTGELFF. The chain combines TRBV4-2 with TRBJ2-2; 11 positions agree with TRBD2. V shed 8 bases and J 3 bases; nucleotides not matched to a gene: 2. The germline CDR1 and CDR2 sequences are LGHNA and YNFKEQ. CDR3 length equals 14 residues.

The V gene is TRBV29-1, the J gene TRBJ2-4; TRBD1 aligns across 8 bases. Germline lookup yields CDR1 SQVTM and CDR2 ANQGSEA. V gave up 0 bases and J gave up 6 bases; unmatched junction bases: 10. The CDR3 is 16 amino acids. CDR3: CSVEDPLRGLGNIQYF. The DNA of the CDR3 is TGCAGCGTTGAAGATCCTCTCAGGGGGCTCGGAAACATTCAGTACTTC.

The chain has TRBV7-3 and TRBJ2-3; 8 positions agree with TRBD2. CDR3 size: 15 residues. Germline assignment: CDR1 SGHTA and CDR2 FQGTGA. With V trimmed by 3 bases and J by 2 bases, 4 bases remained unmatched. Here the CDR3 DNA reads TGTGCCAGCAGCTTTAGCGGGGAGCCCACAGATACGCAGTATTTT. Its protein is CASSFSGEPTDTQYF.

The rearrangement joins TRBV7-9 to TRBJ1-5, with TRBD1 identical over 8 bases. Trimming cost V 5 bases and J 7 bases; bases outside gene matches: 7. The V gene's germline CDR1 is SEHNR and CDR2 FQNEAQ (reference sequence). This CDR3 spans 14 amino acids. The chain's CDR3 is CASSTQGAGQPQHF. DNA of the CDR3: TGTGCCAGCAGCACGCAGGGGGCTGGGCAGCCCCAGCATTTT.

The V call is TRBV19, the J call TRBJ2-6; D is tentatively TRBD1 or TRBD2 (5 bases each). Trimming cost V 1 base and J 4 bases, with 11 bases left between them. The length of the CDR3 is 16 residues. Germline V gives CDR1 LNHDA, CDR2 SQIVND (reference sequence). The CDR3 DNA reads as TGTGCCAGTAGTATAGTTAGGGGAGCGGGGGCCAACGTCCTGACTTTC. Its translation: CASSIVRGAGANVLTF.

This clone was found a few times. The chain recombines TRBV11-2 with TRBJ1-3; a weak D match, TRBD1 (6 bases). Trimming pared 2 bases from V and 2 bases from J, leaving 19 bases between. Germline V gene lookup returns CDR1 SGHAT and CDR2 FQNNGV. CDR3 length: 18 residues. The CDR3 spells CASSLSPGQYLTGNTIYF. CDR3 DNA sequence: TGTGCCAGCAGCTTATCACCAGGACAGTACCTTACTGGAAACACCATATATTTT.

This clone appeared a few times. The chain employs TRBV3-1 (or the pseudogene TRBV3-2) and TRBJ1-2; D not certain. Per germline, CDR1 LGHDT and CDR2 YNNKEL (reference sequence). The CDR3 is 13 residues long. Deletions cut 4 bases from V and 7 bases from J, with 13 bases between. The CDR3 is CASSRGSESGYTF. For the CDR3, the DNA is TGTGCCAGCAGCCGCGGATCGGAGTCTGGCTACACCTTC.

This clone appeared once. The chain employs TRBV7-2 and TRBJ2-1; maybe TRBD1 (5 bases). CDR1 is SGHTA, CDR2 FQGNSA, per germline. CDR3 length: 13 residues. Between the trimmed V and J ends, which lost 3 bases and 9 bases, there was a span of 12 bases. CDR3 nucleotide sequence: TGTGCCAGCAGCTTGTCAGGGTTGTTTGAGCAGTTCTTC. This gives the protein CASSLSGLFEQFF.

The gene calls are TRBV4-3 and TRBJ1-4, with D tentatively TRBD1 (5 bases). Looked up from germline, CDR1 is LGHNA and CDR2 is YSLEER. The V gene lost 2 bases and the J gene lost 7 bases, with 17 bases spanning the gap. The CDR3 consists of 16 residues. CDR3 sequence: CASSQFTSGAVEKLFF. The CDR3 nucleotides read TGCGCCAGCAGCCAATTTACCTCCGGGGCTGTTGAAAAACTGTTTTTT.

The chain joins TRBV2 to TRBJ1-1, with D possibly TRBD1 on 6 matching bases. The V end was cut by 6 bases, the J end by 1 base, with 9 bases between. Germline V gives CDR1 SNHLY, CDR2 FYNNEI. The CDR3 consists of 13 residues. CDR3: CASSLTGNTEAFF. In DNA, the CDR3 is TGTGCCAGCAGCCTGACAGGGAACACTGAAGCTTTCTTT.